Below, one TCR beta chain is given with its context. The data were produced by immunoSEQ multiplex PCR, yet TCRdb's version contains in-frame clones alone and is incomplete. The repertoire has about 120,000 clones, approximately 80% of them found once; the top ten carry approximately 4%. V shed 4 bases and J shed 7 bases, with 11 bases lying between them. This CDR3 spans 12 amino acids. CDR1 is SGDLS and CDR2 is YYNGEE in the germline V gene. This entry is derived from a study of blood T cell repertoires in COVID-19. Across the whole study: Whether acute or convalescent, the COVID-19 samples came from the United States, Italy and Spain. PBMCs, B-cell-depleted T cells, or T cells provided the cDNA or gDNA that made up the material.

This sequence originates from a woman of 80 years or more with acute or convalescent COVID-19. The rearrangement uses TRBV9 and TRBJ1-2; D may be TRBD1 (6 bases). What was sequenced was peripheral blood. CDR3 nucleotide sequence: TGTGCCAGCAGCTCACAGGGAAGTGGCTACACCTTC. Protein: CASSSQGSGYTF.